This TCR beta chain was profiled in a study of shared clonotypes between healthy human individuals. Comments on this clone: The sample has other DNA sequences that encode this CDR3 too.

Terminally differentiated effector memory CD45RA+ cells were excluded from the naive CD8 cells, which were CD45RO-negative and positively selected for CCR7. Germline trimming cut 1 base from V and 7 bases from J; bases unmatched to any gene: 2. The CDR3 extends over 14 amino acids. Germline lookup yields CDR1 LNHDA and CDR2 SQIVND (reference sequence). The assay was run at deep level. Only in-frame clones appear in the TCRdb table, and some are missing; sequencing was by immunoSEQ multiplex PCR. The table shows about 2.2 million clones, with 80% to 95% occurring only once. The origin of this receptor is a man in his late teens or twenties in good health. Some clones in this sample may be carry-over from other donors' samples. J is TRBJ2-1 and V is TRBV19, with 9 bases matching TRBD2. The specimen sequenced was naive CD8+ T cells from PBMCs. Here the CDR3 reads CASSIGGRGNEQFF. The CDR3 DNA reads as TGTGCCAGTAGTATAGGCGGGAGGGGTAATGAGCAGTTCTTC.